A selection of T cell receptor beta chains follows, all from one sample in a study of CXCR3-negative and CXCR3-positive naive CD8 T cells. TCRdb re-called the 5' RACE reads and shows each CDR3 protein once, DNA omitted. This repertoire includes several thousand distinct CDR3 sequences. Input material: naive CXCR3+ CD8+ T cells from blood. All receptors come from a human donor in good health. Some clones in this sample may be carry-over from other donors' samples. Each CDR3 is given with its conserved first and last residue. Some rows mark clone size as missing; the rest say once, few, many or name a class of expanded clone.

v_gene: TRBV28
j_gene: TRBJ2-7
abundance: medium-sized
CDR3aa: CASSLGHIYEQYF

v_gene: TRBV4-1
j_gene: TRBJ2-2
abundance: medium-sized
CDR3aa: CASSQDETGFTNTGELFF

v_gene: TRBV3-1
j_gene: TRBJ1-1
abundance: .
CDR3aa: CASRSEGNTEAFF

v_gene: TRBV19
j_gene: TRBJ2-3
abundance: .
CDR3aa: CASTRERGDQDTQYF

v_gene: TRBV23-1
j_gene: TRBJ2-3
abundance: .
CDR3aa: CASSQRDSTDTQYF

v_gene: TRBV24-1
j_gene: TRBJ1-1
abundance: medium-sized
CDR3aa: CATSDTGQDTEAFF

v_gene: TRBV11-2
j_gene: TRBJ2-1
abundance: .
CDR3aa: CASLKMTGGVNEQFF

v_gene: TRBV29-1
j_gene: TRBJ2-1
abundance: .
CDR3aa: CSVGSIWYNEQFF

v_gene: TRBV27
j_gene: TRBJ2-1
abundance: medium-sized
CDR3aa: CASSPTGAGTEQFF

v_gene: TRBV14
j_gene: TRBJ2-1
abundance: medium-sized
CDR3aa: CASSQGGLRDPNPLYNEQFF

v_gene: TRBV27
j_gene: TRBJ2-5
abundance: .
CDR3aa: CASSRGLALQETQYF

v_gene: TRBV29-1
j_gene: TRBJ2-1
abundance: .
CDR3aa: CSVDPPGQNNEQFF

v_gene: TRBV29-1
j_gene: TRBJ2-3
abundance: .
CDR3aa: CRGDSLSDTQYF

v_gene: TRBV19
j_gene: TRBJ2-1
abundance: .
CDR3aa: CASIPTSGSFHEQFF

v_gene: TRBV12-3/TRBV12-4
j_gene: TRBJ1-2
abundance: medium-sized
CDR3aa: CASSLTDKTDGYTF

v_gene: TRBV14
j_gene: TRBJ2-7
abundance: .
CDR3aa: CASSLRDTYEQYF

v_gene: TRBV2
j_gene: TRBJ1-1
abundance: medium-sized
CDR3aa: CASISKGAFVEAFF

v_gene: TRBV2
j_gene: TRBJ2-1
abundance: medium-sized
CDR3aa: CASRRGSGNEQFF

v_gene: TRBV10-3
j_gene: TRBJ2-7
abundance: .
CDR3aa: CAIQDGYEQYF

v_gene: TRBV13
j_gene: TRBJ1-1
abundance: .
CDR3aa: CASSDERRSTEAFF